This TCR beta chain is from a study of shared clonotypes between healthy human individuals. CDR3 length: 14 residues. V lost 4 bases to trimming and J lost 4 bases; unmatched junction nucleotides: 6. Looked up from germline, CDR1 is SGHNT and CDR2 is YYREEE (reference sequence). Details on this clone: The antigen is unknown.

Donation came from healthy HIV-negative adults that had no recent acute infections or vaccinations. General study points: Naive subsets usually exceeded memory subsets in estimated richness.

The repertoire was sequenced with immunoSEQ multiplex PCR; TCRdb's copy has only in-frame clones and lacks some. The profile shows 2 million to 3 million clones, 90% to 95% of them singletons. Sequencing used naive CD4+ T cells sorted from blood. Stated subset: CD45RA+ positively selected. The TCR originated in a young man in good health. The chain uses TRBV5-4 and TRBJ1-2, with TRBD1 matching over 8 bases. CDR3 bases: TGTGCCAGCAGCAGCGGGACAGGATTCTATGGCTACACCTTC. Its protein is CASSSGTGFYGYTF.